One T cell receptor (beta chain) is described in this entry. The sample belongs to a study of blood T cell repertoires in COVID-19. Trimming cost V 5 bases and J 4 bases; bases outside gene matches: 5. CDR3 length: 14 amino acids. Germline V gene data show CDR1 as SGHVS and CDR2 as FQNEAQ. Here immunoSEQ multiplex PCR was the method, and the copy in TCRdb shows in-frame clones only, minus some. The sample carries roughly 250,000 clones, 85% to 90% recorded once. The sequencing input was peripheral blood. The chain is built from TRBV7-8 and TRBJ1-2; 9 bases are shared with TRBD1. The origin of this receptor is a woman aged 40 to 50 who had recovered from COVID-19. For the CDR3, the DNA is TGTGCCAGCAGCCCCACGGGACAGGGCTATGGCTACACCTTC. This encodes CASSPTGQGYGYTF.